These 2 T cell receptor beta chains originate from one sample sequenced in a study of T cell responses to AZD1222 COVID-19 vaccine. Generated by immunoSEQ multiplex PCR, the TCRdb table keeps only in-frame clones and is missing some. The data contain about 170,000 clones, roughly 89% of them singletons. The source material was peripheral blood, sampled 28 days after the second AZD1222 dose. The receptors were gathered from an adult who received the AZD1222 COVID-19 vaccine.

The CDR3 loop reads CASSLVSGEVETQYF. CDR3 nucleotide sequence: TGCGCCAGCAGCTTGGTTTCGGGGGAGGTTGAGACCCAGTACTTC. The gene calls are TRBV5-1 and TRBJ2-5; tentative D call: TRBD2 (6 bases). Deletions cut 0 bases from V and 5 bases from J, with 14 bases between. Germline V gives CDR1 SGHRS, CDR2 YFSETQ. The CDR3 spans 15 residues.

In DNA, the CDR3 is TGTGCCAGCAGCTGGGGGACAGGACCCCCCGGGGCCAACGTCCTGACTTTC. Amino acids: CASSWGTGPPGANVLTF. V gene TRBV13 combines with J gene TRBJ2-6; 8 bases are shared with TRBD1. The CDR3 contains 17 residues. CDR1 and CDR2 (germline): PRHDT, FYEKMQ (reference sequence). V trimming: 4 bases; J trimming: 4 bases; junction bases outside the gene matches: 9.